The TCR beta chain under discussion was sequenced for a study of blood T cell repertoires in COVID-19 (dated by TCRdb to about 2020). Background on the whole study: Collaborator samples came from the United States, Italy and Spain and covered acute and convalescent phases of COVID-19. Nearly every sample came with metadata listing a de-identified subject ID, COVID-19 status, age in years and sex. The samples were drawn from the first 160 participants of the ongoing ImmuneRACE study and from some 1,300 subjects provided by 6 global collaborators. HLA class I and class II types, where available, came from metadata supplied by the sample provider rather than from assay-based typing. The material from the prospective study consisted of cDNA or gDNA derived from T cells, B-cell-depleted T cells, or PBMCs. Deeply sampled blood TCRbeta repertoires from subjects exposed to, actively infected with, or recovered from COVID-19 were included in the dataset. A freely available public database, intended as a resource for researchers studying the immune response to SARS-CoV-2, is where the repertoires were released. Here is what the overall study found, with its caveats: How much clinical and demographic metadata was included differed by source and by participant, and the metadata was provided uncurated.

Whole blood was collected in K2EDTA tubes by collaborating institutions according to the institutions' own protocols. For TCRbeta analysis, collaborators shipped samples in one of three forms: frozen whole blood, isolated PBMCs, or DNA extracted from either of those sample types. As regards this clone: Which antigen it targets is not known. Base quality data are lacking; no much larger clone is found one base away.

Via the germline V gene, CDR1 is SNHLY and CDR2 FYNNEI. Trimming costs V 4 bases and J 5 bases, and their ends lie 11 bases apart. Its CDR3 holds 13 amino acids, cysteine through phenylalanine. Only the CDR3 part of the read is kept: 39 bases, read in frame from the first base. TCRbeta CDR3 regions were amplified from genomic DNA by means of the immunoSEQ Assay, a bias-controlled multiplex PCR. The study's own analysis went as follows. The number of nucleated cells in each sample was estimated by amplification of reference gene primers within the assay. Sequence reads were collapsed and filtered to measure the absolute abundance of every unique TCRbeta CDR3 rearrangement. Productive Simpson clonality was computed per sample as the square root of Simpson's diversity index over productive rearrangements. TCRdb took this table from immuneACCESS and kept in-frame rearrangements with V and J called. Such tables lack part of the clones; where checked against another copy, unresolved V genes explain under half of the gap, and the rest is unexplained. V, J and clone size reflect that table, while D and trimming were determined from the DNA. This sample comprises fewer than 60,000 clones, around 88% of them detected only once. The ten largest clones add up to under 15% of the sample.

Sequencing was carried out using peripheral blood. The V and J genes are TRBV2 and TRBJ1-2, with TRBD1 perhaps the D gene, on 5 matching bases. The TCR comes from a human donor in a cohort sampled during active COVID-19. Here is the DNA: TGTGCCAGCAGTGGCTGGGGGGGTTATGGCTACACCTTC. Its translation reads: CASSGWGGYGYTF.